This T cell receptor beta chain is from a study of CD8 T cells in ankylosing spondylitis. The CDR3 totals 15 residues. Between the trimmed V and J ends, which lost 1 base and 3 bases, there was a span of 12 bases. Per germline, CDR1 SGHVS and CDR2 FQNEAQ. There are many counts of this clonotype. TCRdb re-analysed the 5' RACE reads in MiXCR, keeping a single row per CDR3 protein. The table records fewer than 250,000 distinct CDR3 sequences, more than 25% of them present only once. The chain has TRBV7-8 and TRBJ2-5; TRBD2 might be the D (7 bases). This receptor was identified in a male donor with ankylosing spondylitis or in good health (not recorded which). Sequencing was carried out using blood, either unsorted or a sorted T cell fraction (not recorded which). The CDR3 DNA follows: TGTGCCAGCAGCTTAGTGGGCGGGGGCAAAGAGACCCAGTACTTC. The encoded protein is CASSLVGGGKETQYF.